A selection of T cell receptor beta chains follows, all from one sample in a study of human T cells and chemical hapten exposure. TCRdb reanalysed the RACE reads using MiXCR and keeps one entry per CDR3 protein. Here the sample spans more than 70,000 distinct CDR3 sequences, 11% being singletons. This specimen was whole blood, taken in connection with sensitization to the hapten diphenylcyclopropenone (DPC). All receptors come from a man between 18 and 35 years old with alopecia areata. Some clones in this sample may be carry-over from other donors' samples. The CDR3 runs from the conserved cysteine through the conserved F or W. The D gene is left open where the match is weak. Where a row states a size, it is once, few, many or the class of an expanded clone; other rows omit it.

J,D,size,V,DNA,CDR3
TRBJ1-1,-,many,TRBV7-6,TGTGCCAGCAGCTTAGAGCCAGGCACTGAAGCTTTCTTT,CASSLEPGTEAFF
TRBJ1-1,TRBD1,many,TRBV7-6,TGTGCCAGCAGCTTGGGACAGGGAGACACTGAAGCTTTCTTT,CASSLGQGDTEAFF
TRBJ2-2,-,few,TRBV18,TGTGCCAGCTCCCCAGAGGCGGAGGGCACCGGGGAGCTGTTTTTT,CASSPEAEGTGELFF
TRBJ1-2,-,-,TRBV7-2,TGTGCCAGCCGCTTAGGGGAAGTAAGGGGCTACACCTTC,CASRLGEVRGYTF
TRBJ2-1,-,many,TRBV6-2/TRBV6-3,TGTGCCAGCATGGTCCGGGACTGGAACAATGAGCAGTTCTTC,CASMVRDWNNEQFF
TRBJ1-4,-,few,TRBV2,TGTGCCAGCAGTCAGACAGCCACAACTAATGAAAAACTGTTTTTT,CASSQTATTNEKLFF
TRBJ1-5,-,many,TRBV6-2/TRBV6-3,TGTGCCAGCAGTTATCCGCAGGGCAATCAGCCCCAGCATTTT,CASSYPQGNQPQHF
TRBJ1-3,-,few,TRBV6-5,TGTGCCAGCAGTTACAGCTTTTTAAGCTCTGGAAACACCATATATTTT,CASSYSFLSSGNTIYF
TRBJ2-4,-,-,TRBV20-1,TGCAGTGCTAGTCTTCTCGAGGGGGGGGACCTAGCCAAAAACATTCAGTACTTC,CSASLLEGGDLAKNIQYF
TRBJ2-1,-,-,TRBV20-1,TGCAGTGCTAGAGATTCGGACTTCAACTCCTACAATGAGCAGTTCTTC,CSARDSDFNSYNEQFF
TRBJ1-2,-,-,TRBV12-3/TRBV12-4,TGTGCCAGCAGTTTACTGGGTCCCAACTATGGCTACACCTTC,CASSLLGPNYGYTF
TRBJ1-1,-,many,TRBV29-1,TGCAGCGTTGAAAAGTGGGGGAACACTGAAGCTTTCTTT,CSVEKWGNTEAFF
TRBJ2-3,-,many,TRBV4-3,TGCGCCAGCAGCCAGTCGCCAGGATTCTTAACAGATACGCAGTATTTT,CASSQSPGFLTDTQYF
TRBJ1-1,-,few,TRBV14,TGTGCCAGCAGCCAGGGGGGGAGAGGGAACACTGAAGCTTTCTTT,CASSQGGRGNTEAFF
TRBJ2-5,TRBD1,-,TRBV11-2,TGTGCCAGCAGCTTAGACCCCTCTGGGACAGGCCAAGAGACCCAGTACTTC,CASSLDPSGTGQETQYF
TRBJ1-1,-,-,TRBV11-2,TGTGCCAGCAGCTTATCCTGGGGGGGAGGCACTGAAGCTTTCTTT,CASSLSWGGGTEAFF
TRBJ2-5,-,few,TRBV20-1,TGCAGTGACAGGGACCACGTTCTGGAGACCCAGTACTTC,CSDRDHVLETQYF
TRBJ1-6,-,-,TRBV4-3,TGCGCCAGCAGCCATGAACCAGGTCCCATTTCGCCCCTCCACTTT,CASSHEPGPISPLHF
TRBJ2-3,TRBD2,-,TRBV6-4,TGTGCCAGCAGCGTGACTAGCGGAAGCACAGATACGCAGTATTTT,CASSVTSGSTDTQYF
TRBJ2-7,-,many,TRBV7-8,TGTGCCAGCAGCTTGGGAGCGCAGGGATGGTACGAGCAGTACTTC,CASSLGAQGWYEQYF
TRBJ2-1,TRBD2,many,TRBV7-6,TGTGCCAGCAGCTCCTTTCTCTCTAGCGGGGAAATGACCCATGAGCAGTTCTTC,CASSSFLSSGEMTHEQFF
TRBJ2-5,-,-,TRBV10-2,TGCGCCAGCAGTGGACAGTACCAAGAGACCCAGTACTTC,CASSGQYQETQYF
TRBJ2-5,TRBD2,many,TRBV6-5,TGTGCCAGCAGTTACTCTGGCGGGGGGGCTGCAGAGACCCAGTACTTC,CASSYSGGGAAETQYF
TRBJ2-3,TRBD2,many,TRBV7-9,TGTGCCAGCAGCTTGCCTAGCGGGGGCGGGCATACGCAGTATTTT,CASSLPSGGGHTQYF
TRBJ2-7,-,many,TRBV6-2/TRBV6-3,TGTGCCAGCAGGGAGTTCGGGGGACCCAACTACGAGCAGTACTTC,CASREFGGPNYEQYF
TRBJ2-1,-,many,TRBV28,TGTGCCAGCACCCTGTCCCTGAGCTCCTACAATGAGCAGTTCTTC,CASTLSLSSYNEQFF
TRBJ1-5,-,few,TRBV27,TGTGCCAGCAGTTTTTGGCCGAACAATAGCAATCAGCCCCAGCATTTT,CASSFWPNNSNQPQHF
TRBJ1-6,-,-,TRBV3-1,TGTGCCAGCAGCCACGCTCCGGGGAATCTATCACCCCTCCACTTT,CASSHAPGNLSPLHF
TRBJ2-3,-,-,TRBV5-1,TGCGCCAGCAGCTTGACAGGGACCTACACAGATACGCAGTATTTT,CASSLTGTYTDTQYF